Listed below are T cell receptor beta chains from one sample, sequenced in a study of blood T cell repertoires in COVID-19. Here immunoSEQ multiplex PCR was the method, and the copy in TCRdb shows in-frame clones only, minus some. The sample has under 300,000 clones; around nine tenths are singletons. Material: peripheral blood. These receptors came from a woman between 65 and 79 years old with active or convalescent COVID-19. Each CDR3 is given with its conserved first and last residue. The D gene is left open where the match is weak. Clone size, where shown, is once, few, many, or a class for clones that have expanded.

>TRBJ2-3|TRBV9|NA|TRBD2
TGTGCCAGCAGCGTATGGCGGGGGGACGGAGATACGCAGTATTTT
CASSVWRGDGDTQYF
>TRBJ1-5|TRBV2|NA|TRBD1
TGTGCCAGCAGATGGGACAGCCAGCCAGGCAATCAGCCCCAGCATTTT
CASRWDSQPGNQPQHF
>TRBJ2-2|TRBV4-3|NA|NA
TGCGCCAGCAGCCAGGATATCAGGGAAAGCGGGGAGCTGTTTTTT
CASSQDIRESGELFF
>TRBJ2-7|TRBV7-2|once|NA
TGTGCCAGCAGCCTACGCCTCTACGAGCAGTACTTC
CASSLRLYEQYF
>TRBJ2-1|TRBV7-7|NA|TRBD2
TGTGCCAGCAGCCCACCCCCTACGCGACTAGCGGACTACAATGAGCAGTTCTTC
CASSPPPTRLADYNEQFF
>TRBJ2-3|TRBV10-3|NA|TRBD1
TGTGCCACACAGGGGGCACAAGCAGATACGCAGTATTTT
CATQGAQADTQYF
>TRBJ2-7|TRBV13|NA|NA
TGTGCCAGCAGCGCCCCTGAAGCCAGGGCCAACGAGCAGTACTTC
CASSAPEARANEQYF
>TRBJ1-2|TRBV6-5|NA|NA
TGTGCCAGCAGTCCGGGGGGACAACGGAACGGCTACACCTTC
CASSPGGQRNGYTF
>TRBJ2-1|TRBV15|NA|NA
TGTGCCACCAGCAGAGATCAGTGGGAGCAGTTCTTC
CATSRDQWEQFF
>TRBJ1-2|TRBV9|NA|TRBD1
TGTGCCAGCAGCGGGAGACAGGGGCTTAACTATGGCTACACCTTC
CASSGRQGLNYGYTF
>TRBJ1-2|TRBV4-3|NA|NA
TGCGCCAGCAGCCAAGCTTTTGGGGCCTATGGCTACACCTTC
CASSQAFGAYGYTF
>TRBJ2-3|TRBV5-1|NA|NA
TGCGCCAGCAGCTTGGCCGGGGACTTCACAGATACGCAGTATTTT
CASSLAGDFTDTQYF
>TRBJ1-1|TRBV10-3|few|TRBD1
TGTGCCATCAGCCCGGGACAGAGGGGCACTGAAGCTTTCTTT
CAISPGQRGTEAFF
>TRBJ2-1|TRBV6-6|NA|NA
TGTGCCAGCACCATTTCGAGCGAGACCGGCAATGAGCAGTTCTTC
CASTISSETGNEQFF
>TRBJ2-5|TRBV4-2|NA|TRBD2
TGTGCCAGCAGCCAAGTGAGCCAGCGGGGGGGCGCAGAGACCCAGTACTTC
CASSQVSQRGGAETQYF